Below are 8 T cell receptor beta chains sequenced from a single sample in a study of T-cell reconstitution after alpha-beta-depleted transplantation in children. Preparation of the TCRbeta library used unique molecular identifiers. TCRdb reanalysed the PCR reads using MiXCR and keeps one entry per CDR3 protein. This sample yields some 640,000 distinct CDR3 sequences, of which over 15% are seen a single time; approximately 1% belongs to the top ten. The sample here was PBMCs from the stem cell graft donor, taken from the stem cell graft. These receptors were collected from a human donor who donated a stem cell graft to a child with acute myeloid leukemia.

This chain joins TRBV12-3 or TRBV12-4 and TRBJ1-1; D is ambiguous. The CDR3 sequence is 13 residues long. Trimming took off 7 bases at V and 6 bases at J, with 15 bases between the two ends. The CDR3 here is CASTPAGMSEAFF. The CDR3 bases are TGTGCCAGCACCCCAGCGGGGATGTCTGAAGCTTTCTTT.

The V call is TRBV15, the J call TRBJ1-6; D is ambiguous. With 1 base removed from V and 6 bases from J, the gap between germline ends came to 10 bases. CDR3 length equals 15 residues. CDR1 and CDR2 (germline): LNHNV, YYDKDF (reference sequence). CDR3 sequence: CATSRAGKGNSPLHF. The CDR3 DNA reads TGTGCCACCAGCAGAGCCGGGAAGGGTAATTCACCCCTCCACTTT. Combining the CDR3 with reference TRBV15 and TRBJ1-6 gives the whole variable domain DAMVIQNPRYQVTQFGKPVTLSCSQTLNHNVMYWYQQKSSQAPKLLFHYYDKDFNNEADTPDNFQSRRPNTSFCFLDIRSPGLGDTAMYLCATSRAGKGNSPLHFGNGTRLTVT.

The table lists this clonotype with many counts. This chain links TRBV20-1 with TRBJ2-1; D gene ambiguous. V lost 6 bases to trimming and J lost 2 bases, with 14 bases between them. Germline lookup yields CDR1 DFQATT and CDR2 SNEGSKA (reference sequence). The CDR3 length is 14 residues. The CDR3, as DNA: TGCAGTGCCTTCGATCCGGGTACCTACAATGAGCAGTTCTTC. It is translated as CSAFDPGTYNEQFF.

The genes are TRBV7-2 and TRBJ1-2; no definite D call. CDR3 length: 15 residues. Looked up from germline, CDR1 is SGHTA and CDR2 is FQGNSA. Trimming removed 3 bases at V and 3 bases at J, with 14 bases between. The CDR3 here is CASSFRAGGDYGYTF. The CDR3 region has the DNA TGTGCCAGCAGCTTTAGGGCAGGCGGGGACTATGGCTACACCTTC.

This clonotype was detected only once. One end of the junction varies from germline; a read error may be responsible. This rearrangement joins TRBV29-1 to TRBJ2-5, with 9 bases matching TRBD1. Germline assignment: CDR1 SQVTM and CDR2 ANQGSEA. The CDR3 covers 16 residues. As DNA, the CDR3 is TGCAGCCGATCTTTTATACAGGGGGCGGTTGAAGAGACCCAGAACTTC. This sequence encodes CSRSFIQGAVEETQNF.

For the CDR3, the DNA is TGCAGCGCTCTAGCATTATTCGGGACTAGCGGGGGCGGGGGCAATGAGCAGTTCTTC. Translating it yields CSALALFGTSGGGGNEQFF. The rearrangement joins TRBV20-1 to TRBJ2-1; 14 nucleotides align to TRBD2. There are 19 residues in the CDR3. Per the germline V gene, CDR1 is DFQATT and CDR2 is SNEGSKA (reference sequence).

The chain employs TRBV30 and TRBJ2-1; unclear D gene. Germline V gene sequence: CDR1 GTSNPN, CDR2 SVGIG (reference sequence). The CDR3 loop spans 11 amino acids. V was trimmed by 2 bases and J by 12 bases, leaving 11 bases between them. This CDR3 reads CAWSIRIPQFF. CDR3 nucleotide sequence: TGTGCCTGGAGTATCAGAATCCCGCAGTTCTTC. Full variable domain (missing parts from reference TRBV30 and TRBJ2-1): SQTIHQWPATLVQPVGSPLSLECTVEGTSNPNLYWYRQAAGRGLQLLFYSVGIGQISSEVPQNLSASRPQDRQFILSSKKLLLSDSGFYLCAWSIRIPQFFGPGTRLTVL.

This clonotype came up a few times. The chain combines TRBV24-1 with TRBJ2-1, with 10 bases matching TRBD2. The CDR3 is 15 amino acids. V dropped 1 base and J dropped 10; count of bases not matched to a gene: 6. CDR1 KGHDR and CDR2 SFDVKD come from the germline V gene. The CDR3 nucleotides are TGTGCCACCAGTGATTTAGCGGGGGGGCCGAACGAGCAGTTCTTC. Translating it yields CATSDLAGGPNEQFF.